This TCR beta chain was found in a study of shared clonotypes between healthy human individuals. Comments on this clone: Its antigen is unidentified.

TCRdb keeps only in-frame clones here, not all; method: immunoSEQ multiplex PCR. The table shows about 2.1 million clones, with roughly 91% occurring only once. Study findings and constraints: Generation probability values for non-shared clonotypes were lower than those for clonotypes shared by all four donors.

CD45RO-negative cells were positively selected for CCR7, leaving out terminally differentiated effector memory CD45RA+ cells. This receptor was identified in a man between 18 and 29 years old in good health. Some clones in this sample may be carry-over from other donors' samples. The sample was naive CD8+ T cells from PBMCs.

DNA for the CDR3: TGTGCCAGCAGCTTGGCAGACAGGGGAAAGTTAAATGAGCAGTTCTTC. It is translated as CASSLADRGKLNEQFF. The chain employs TRBV5-6 and TRBJ2-1, with 8 bases fitting TRBD1. J gave up 7 bases and V 0 bases, and 9 bases lay outside the gene matches. This CDR3 is 16 amino acids long. The germline V gene encodes CDR1 SGHDT and CDR2 YYEEEE.